This entry is about one TCR beta chain. Its antigen is as yet unknown. What was sequenced were expressed TCRB transcripts, since all of the isolated RNA had been reverse transcribed. Measured with immunoSEQ multiplex PCR; TCRdb has only the in-frame clones, and not every one. The sample lists more than 50,000 clones, about 55% occurring once. The data were taken from a study of beta chain features in type 1 diabetes. Findings of the study overall: The question of HLA type influencing TCRB rearrangement was one that remained unresolved here.

Staining for CD45RO/CCR7/CD25/CD127/CD95/CD27 allowed sorting of CD4+ naive, central memory, regulatory and stem cell-like memory cells. From germline, CDR1 is SNHLY and CDR2 FYNNEI. The CDR3 is made up of 13 amino acids. After removal of 8 bases from V and 7 bases from J, the junction contained 5 bases not matched to a gene. The V gene is TRBV2, the J gene TRBJ2-2, with TRBD1 identical over 9 bases. The source is a woman aged 18-29 years in good health. Sequencing input: Tregs from blood. The DNA of the CDR3 is TGTGCCAGCGAGGGACAGGGAAACGGGGAGCTGTTTTTT. Translated: CASEGQGNGELFF.